This T cell receptor beta chain was recovered during a study of graft-versus-host responses after intestinal transplantation. Overall study context: All recipients were transplanted with multivisceral, liver-intestinal, or isolated intestinal grafts. Recipients were all induced with anti-thymocyte globulin, then given tacrolimus and steroids for approximately 3 years. Findings and caveats of the study: Graft-donor T cell macrochimerism in patients accompanied high graft-versus-host to host-versus-graft clonal ratios in allografts. Ileal or blood samples showed some GvH clones first, and such clones were also found in recipient marrow.

Trimming cost V 2 bases and J 6 bases, with 14 bases left between them. The length of the CDR3 is 14 residues. CDR1 is KGHSY and CDR2 is FQNENV in the germline V gene. Profiling relied on immunoSEQ multiplex PCR, and the TCRdb table lists in-frame clones only, not all of them. Of tens of thousands of clones in the sample, 91% were seen once. This clone was observed a few times. Antigen unknown. The sequencing used PBMCs, collected about 4 months after intestinal transplantation. This sequence originates from a human patient who received an intestinal transplant, so some T cells may come from the graft donor. The rearrangement links TRBV16 to TRBJ2-7; no clear D. The CDR3 DNA follows: TGTGCCAGCAGCCAAAATAGTATAGGGATCGAGCAGTACTTC. Translating it yields CASSQNSIGIEQYF.